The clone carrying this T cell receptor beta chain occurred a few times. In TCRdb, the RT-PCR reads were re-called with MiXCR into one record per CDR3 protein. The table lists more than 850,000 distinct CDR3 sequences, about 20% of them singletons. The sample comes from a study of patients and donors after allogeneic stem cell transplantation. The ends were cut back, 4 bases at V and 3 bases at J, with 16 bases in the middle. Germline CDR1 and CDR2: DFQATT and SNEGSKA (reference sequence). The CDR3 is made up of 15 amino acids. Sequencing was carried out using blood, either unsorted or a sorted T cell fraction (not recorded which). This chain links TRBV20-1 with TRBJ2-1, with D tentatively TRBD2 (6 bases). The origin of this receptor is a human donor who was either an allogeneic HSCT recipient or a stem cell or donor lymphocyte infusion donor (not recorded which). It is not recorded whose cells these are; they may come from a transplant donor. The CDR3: CSAKPGGNIYNEQFF. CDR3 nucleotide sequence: TGCAGTGCTAAGCCGGGCGGGAATATCTACAATGAGCAGTTCTTC.